The 31 T cell receptor beta chains below come from one sample, sequenced in a study of cytotoxic CD8 clonotypes in ibrutinib-treated CLL. Sequenced by immunoSEQ multiplex PCR; TCRdb stores in-frame clones only, minus some. The sample holds under 150,000 clones, 85% to 95% seen once. Sequenced here: PBMCs, sampled after 12 months of ibrutinib treatment. Source of these receptors: a human donor with chronic lymphocytic leukemia.

The rearrangement uses TRBV5-1 and TRBJ2-7; possibly TRBD1 for D (5 bases). CDR1 and CDR2 (germline): SGHRS, YFSETQ. Trimming left V 1 base short and J 6 bases short, with 14 bases between. There are 14 residues in the CDR3. The CDR3 DNA reads as TGCGCCAGCAGCTTGCAGAGTCAGGGCCGCGAGCAGTACTTC. This encodes CASSLQSQGREQYF.

The chain joins TRBV6-4 to TRBJ2-5; D unclear. CDR3 size: 15 residues. The V and J ends lost 2 bases and 4 bases respectively, with 14 bases between them. Germline V gives CDR1 MRHNA, CDR2 SNTAGT. The CDR3 nucleotides read TGTGCCAGCAGTGACAGGGCAGGATCCTTAGAGACCCAGTACTTC. Protein sequence: CASSDRAGSLETQYF.

This clone has just one count. CDR3 region: CASSPGPGNNEQFF. The CDR3 DNA reads TGTGCCAGCTCCCCGGGGCCGGGGAACAATGAGCAGTTCTTC. J is TRBJ2-1 and V is TRBV18; D possibly matches TRBD1 or TRBD2 (5 bases each). The V and J ends lost 6 bases and 5 bases respectively, with 14 bases between them. The length of the CDR3 is 14 residues. Germline lookup yields CDR1 KGHSH and CDR2 LQKENI.

CDR3 in amino acids: CASSLTLAYEQYF. CDR3 DNA: TGTGCCAGCAGTTTGACCCTTGCCTACGAGCAGTACTTC. The chain joins TRBV5-6 to TRBJ2-7; unclear D gene. The CDR3 consists of 13 residues. Per germline, CDR1 SGHDT and CDR2 YYEEEE. Trimming removed 5 bases at V and 2 bases at J, with 11 bases between. Drawing the rest from reference TRBV5-6 and TRBJ2-7, the complete variable domain is DAGVTQSPTHLIKTRGQQVTLRCSPKSGHDTVSWYQQALGQGPQFIFQYYEEEERQRGNFPDRFSGHQFPNYSSELNVNALLLGDSALYLCASSLTLAYEQYFGPGTRLTVT.

This chain uses TRBV19 with TRBJ2-7; 9 nucleotides align to TRBD2. The V gene end was trimmed by 7 bases and the J gene end by 2 bases; junction bases not matched to a gene: 9. The CDR3 extends over 15 amino acids. The germline V gene has CDR1 LNHDA and CDR2 SQIVND (reference sequence). CDR3 in DNA: TGTGCCAGTACCCCTCGGGCGGGAGGGACCTACGAGCAGTACTTC. It specifies CASTPRAGGTYEQYF.

The V call is TRBV19, the J call TRBJ1-1, with a weak D call TRBD1 (5 bases). V was pared by 5 bases and J by 1 base, with 11 bases between. The germline CDR1 and CDR2 sequences are LNHDA and SQIVND (reference sequence). CDR3 length: 14 residues. The CDR3, as DNA: TGTGCCAGTAGTTTCGGCGGGGGGAACACTGAAGCTTTCTTT. Its translation: CASSFGGGNTEAFF.

This clone was picked up a small number of times. The rearrangement uses TRBV5-1 and TRBJ2-7; unclear D gene. The germline CDR1 and CDR2 sequences are SGHRS and YFSETQ. The CDR3 length is 14 residues. V dropped 0 bases and J dropped 1 base, with 8 bases sitting between them. CDR3 nucleotide sequence: TGCGCCAGCAGCTTGGGCGGTTCATCCTACGAGCAGTACTTC. Protein product: CASSLGGSSYEQYF.

The chain is built from TRBV2 and TRBJ1-1; D gene unclear. The V and J ends lost 10 bases and 2 bases respectively, with 20 bases between them. Germline V gene sequence: CDR1 SNHLY, CDR2 FYNNEI. CDR3 length: 15 amino acids. The CDR3 bases are TGTGCCAACACCCGGGCCTTGACCTATAACACTGAAGCTTTCTTT. Encoded protein: CANTRALTYNTEAFF.

The V gene is TRBV14, the J gene TRBJ2-1, with 10 bases matching TRBD2. The germline V gene encodes CDR1 SGHDN and CDR2 FVKESK. Losses at the gene ends were 0 bases for V and 9 bases for J; bases not matched to a gene: 8. There are 16 residues in the CDR3. CDR3 region: CASSQEGTSGIGEQFF. In DNA form, the CDR3 reads TGTGCCAGCAGCCAAGAGGGAACTAGCGGGATAGGTGAGCAGTTCTTC.

The chain recombines TRBV27 with TRBJ2-1; possible D gene TRBD1, 6 bases. The CDR3 spans 14 residues. V lost 5 bases and J 9 bases, leaving 17 bases between the germline ends. Germline V gives CDR1 MNHEY, CDR2 SMNVEV (reference sequence). The CDR3 nucleotides read TGTGCCAGCAGTACCGGGACATCCCGAGGTGAGCAGTTCTTC. Amino acid sequence: CASSTGTSRGEQFF.

The gene calls are TRBV4-3 and TRBJ2-1; no firm D call. Germline V gives CDR1 LGHNA, CDR2 YSLEER. The CDR3 is 15 residues long. Trimming pared 0 bases from V and 4 bases from J, leaving 10 bases between. This CDR3 reads CASSQDFPAYNEQFF. The CDR3 DNA sequence: TGCGCCAGCAGCCAAGATTTCCCGGCGTACAATGAGCAGTTCTTC.

This chain uses TRBV10-1 with TRBJ1-2; D is unclear. Trimming stripped 0 bases from V and 3 bases from J, with 14 bases between. Germline V lookup: CDR1 WNHNN, CDR2 SYGVQD (reference sequence). The CDR3 has 16 residues. This CDR3 is CASSESKQHLDYGYTF. As DNA, the CDR3 is TGCGCCAGCAGTGAGTCTAAACAACACTTAGACTATGGCTACACCTTC.

The gene calls are TRBV10-3 and TRBJ2-6; 7 bases align to TRBD1. CDR1 and CDR2 (germline): ENHRY, SYGVKD. V shed 9 bases and J 3 bases; nucleotides not matched to a gene: 2. CDR3 length: 13 residues. This CDR3 reads CAITGDGANVLTF. CDR3 coding DNA: TGTGCCATAACAGGGGATGGGGCCAACGTCCTGACTTTC.

J is TRBJ1-4 and V is TRBV28, with D unclear. The CDR3 is 15 residues long. V was cut by 6 bases and J by 3 bases, with 14 bases left in between. From germline, CDR1 is MDHEN and CDR2 SYDVKM. CDR3 sequence: CASSPRLGANEKLFF. In DNA, the CDR3 is TGTGCCAGCAGCCCCCGCCTCGGGGCTAATGAAAAACTGTTTTTT.

J is TRBJ1-4 and V is TRBV15, with D possibly TRBD1 on 6 matching bases. From germline, CDR1 is LNHNV and CDR2 YYDKDF (reference sequence). V was clipped by 5 bases and J by 0 bases, with 19 bases between them. This CDR3 is built from 18 residues. The CDR3 spells CATSAVPGHLATNEKLFF. CDR3 nucleotide sequence: TGTGCCACCAGCGCCGTTCCGGGACACCTTGCAACTAATGAAAAACTGTTTTTT.

The chain recombines TRBV28 with TRBJ1-2; unclear D gene. The V gene lost 2 bases and the J gene lost 6 bases, with 7 bases spanning the gap. The CDR3 runs 12 residues. Per the germline V gene, CDR1 is MDHEN and CDR2 is SYDVKM. In nucleotides, the CDR3 is TGTGCCAGCAGTTTAAAGGGTCATGGCTACACCTTC. Protein sequence: CASSLKGHGYTF.

The count of this clone is one. This chain joins TRBV28 and TRBJ1-1, with 8 bases lining up with TRBD1. V was clipped by 3 bases and J by 4 bases; unmatched bases: 4. The germline V gene encodes CDR1 MDHEN and CDR2 SYDVKM. This CDR3 is built from 14 residues. CDR3 sequence: CASSLYRGFTEAFF. The DNA for the CDR3 is TGTGCCAGCAGTTTGTACAGGGGGTTCACTGAAGCTTTCTTT.

This chain joins TRBV6-6 and TRBJ2-5, with 7 bases matching TRBD2. Germline CDR1 MNHNY, CDR2 SVGAGI (reference sequence). The CDR3 runs 16 residues. The ends lost 4 bases at V and 4 bases at J; junction bases unmatched: 12. The CDR3 loop is CASSSPEREVLETQYF. CDR3 nucleotide sequence: TGTGCCAGCAGTTCCCCGGAGCGGGAAGTGCTAGAGACCCAGTACTTC.

The chain recombines TRBV5-1 with TRBJ2-4; the D is unclear. Germline V lookup: CDR1 SGHRS, CDR2 YFSETQ. This CDR3 comprises 15 residues. Deletions cut 0 bases from V and 8 bases from J, with 15 bases between. This CDR3 reads CASSLGAAFVDIQYF. The CDR3 bases are TGCGCCAGCAGCTTGGGGGCAGCATTCGTTGACATTCAGTACTTC.

V usage is TRBV6-1 and J usage is TRBJ1-5; TRBD1 aligns across 9 bases. Germline V gene data show CDR1 as MNHNS and CDR2 as SASEGT. The CDR3 length is 14 residues. The trim removed 1 base at V and 8 bases at J, leaving 3 bases unmatched. DNA for the CDR3: TGTGCCAGCAGTGAAGTAACAGGGGGCGAGCCCCAGCATTTT. Translating it yields CASSEVTGGEPQHF.

This chain joins TRBV28 and TRBJ2-7, with D possibly TRBD2 on 6 matching bases. Trimming left V 6 bases short and J 0 bases short, with 15 bases between. This CDR3 spans 15 amino acids. Germline CDR1 and CDR2: MDHEN and SYDVKM. The CDR3 sequence: CASRPLPGLSYEQYF. The CDR3 nucleotides read TGTGCCAGCAGGCCGCTACCGGGACTCTCCTACGAGCAGTACTTC.

V usage is TRBV10-3 and J usage is TRBJ1-1, with D unclear. Trimming left V 3 bases short and J 7 bases short, with 9 bases between. This CDR3 spans 12 amino acids. Germline values: CDR1 ENHRY, CDR2 SYGVKD. This CDR3 reads CAISDNGDEAFF. In DNA form, the CDR3 reads TGTGCCATCAGTGACAACGGGGATGAAGCTTTCTTT.

V usage is TRBV11-2 and J usage is TRBJ2-7; no clear D gene. CDR1 is SGHAT and CDR2 is FQNNGV in the germline V gene. The CDR3 is made up of 14 amino acids. The V end lost 3 bases, the J end lost 2 bases, and 11 bases lay between the germline ends. The CDR3 loop is CASSFRLGTYEQYF. CDR3 bases: TGTGCCAGCAGCTTTAGATTAGGAACCTACGAGCAGTACTTC.

Regarding this clone: A read error may produce the germline difference seen at one junction end. V gene TRBV7-9 combines with J gene TRBJ1-4, with unresolved D. CDR1 is SEHNR, CDR2 FQNEAQ, per germline (reference sequence). CDR3 size: 12 residues. In DNA, the CDR3 is TGTGCCAGCAGCTTAATAAATGGAAAACTGTTTTTT. Amino acids: CASSLINGKLFF.

The chain uses TRBV7-2 and TRBJ2-1, with 8 bases aligning to TRBD1. Germline trimming cut 2 bases from V and 8 bases from J; bases unmatched to any gene: 8. This CDR3 comprises 15 residues. The germline CDR1 and CDR2 sequences are SGHTA and FQGNSA. CDR3 DNA sequence: TGTGCCAGCAGCTTAAGCCCAGGGGGCTTCGATGAGCAGTTCTTC. Translation gives CASSLSPGGFDEQFF.

The chain combines TRBV15 with TRBJ1-1; 7 bases are a match to TRBD1. This CDR3 spans 14 amino acids. J was trimmed by 5 bases and V by 3 bases; bases with no gene match: 6. Germline CDR1 and CDR2: LNHNV and YYDKDF (reference sequence). The CDR3 is CATSSDRVLTEAFF. For the CDR3, the DNA is TGTGCCACCAGCAGCGACAGGGTTCTGACTGAAGCTTTCTTT. Full variable domain (rest looked up from reference TRBV15 and TRBJ1-1): DAMVIQNPRYQVTQFGKPVTLSCSQTLNHNVMYWYQQKSSQAPKLLFHYYDKDFNNEADTPDNFQSRRPNTSFCFLDIRSPGLGDTAMYLCATSSDRVLTEAFFGQGTRLTVV.

V usage is TRBV2 and J usage is TRBJ2-7, with D possibly TRBD1 on 6 matching bases. Trimming took off 6 bases at V and 6 bases at J, with 15 bases between the two ends. The CDR3 consists of 13 residues. Germline values: CDR1 SNHLY, CDR2 FYNNEI. The CDR3 DNA follows: TGTGCCAGCAGAGAAAGTAACAGGGCCGAGCAGTACTTC. It encodes CASRESNRAEQYF.

This chain links TRBV28 with TRBJ2-5; 8 nucleotides match TRBD1. This CDR3 is 13 amino acids long. CDR1 and CDR2 from the germline V gene are MDHEN and SYDVKM. Trimming cost V 5 bases and J 5 bases; bases outside gene matches: 4. In nucleotides, the CDR3 is TGTGCCAGCAGTGTCGGGACAGGCGAGACCCAGTACTTC. Translation gives CASSVGTGETQYF.

The chain joins TRBV6-6 to TRBJ2-5; D is ambiguous. The CDR3 spans 13 residues. Trimming pared 2 bases from V and 5 bases from J, leaving 9 bases between. The V gene's germline CDR1 is MNHNY and CDR2 SVGAGI (reference sequence). The CDR3 sequence: CASSYTSWETQYF. In DNA form, the CDR3 reads TGTGCCAGCAGTTACACGAGCTGGGAGACCCAGTACTTC.

The rearrangement uses TRBV9 and TRBJ2-2; weak D call: TRBD2 (6 bases). This CDR3 has 17 amino acids. CDR1 and CDR2 from the germline V gene are SGDLS and YYNGEE. V lost 3 bases, J lost 5 bases, and 20 bases lay in between. In nucleotides, the CDR3 is TGTGCCAGCAGCGGAGCATCCGGGACTCTTCCTACCGGGGAGCTGTTTTTT. The encoded protein is CASSGASGTLPTGELFF.

The chain employs TRBV20-1 and TRBJ1-4; D remains ambiguous. CDR1 and CDR2 (germline): DFQATT, SNEGSKA (reference sequence). There are 10 residues in the CDR3. V was pared by 5 bases and J by 16 bases, with 14 bases between. The CDR3 region is CSADNLLGFF. The CDR3 DNA is TGCAGTGCTGACAATCTGTTAGGGTTTTTT.